Each of the 25 T cell receptor beta chains below was sequenced from the same sample in a study of T cell responses to AZD1222 COVID-19 vaccine. Profiled with immunoSEQ multiplex PCR; TCRdb holds only in-frame clones, not every one. This table has roughly 30,000 clones, about 80% appearing once. The sample in question was peripheral blood, obtained 28 days after the second AZD1222 dose. These receptors were taken from an adult who received the AZD1222 COVID-19 vaccine.

In its sample, this clone was seen once. The chain links TRBV6-5 to TRBJ1-3; D not resolved. Trimming removed 0 bases from V and 3 bases from J, with 9 bases in between. Germline CDR1 is MNHEY and CDR2 is SVGAGI. The length of the CDR3 is 15 residues. The CDR3 here is CASSYSSLGGNTIYF. DNA of the CDR3: TGTGCCAGCAGTTACTCGAGCTTGGGTGGAAACACCATATATTTT.

V usage is TRBV6-5 and J usage is TRBJ2-7; 12 bases are a match to TRBD2. Germline loops: CDR1 MNHEY, CDR2 SVGAGI. The V gene end was trimmed by 5 bases and the J gene end by 4 bases; junction bases not matched to a gene: 3. CDR3 length equals 14 residues. CDR3 protein: CASSRLAGVYEQYV. CDR3 DNA sequence: TGTGCCAGCAGTAGACTAGCGGGAGTGTACGAGCAGTACGTC.

This clone appeared a single time. The chain has TRBV6-1 and TRBJ1-1; TRBD1 might be the D (5 bases). The CDR3 has 16 amino acids. The germline V gene encodes CDR1 MNHNS and CDR2 SASEGT. Trimming stripped 1 base from V and 0 bases from J, with 12 bases between. This CDR3 reads CASSEGKGPMNTEAFF. The DNA of the CDR3 is TGTGCCAGCAGTGAAGGGAAGGGACCCATGAACACTGAAGCTTTCTTT.

The chain carries TRBV7-6 and TRBJ1-2, with 7 nucleotides matching TRBD1. The length of the CDR3 is 14 residues. Trimming cost V 5 bases and J 5 bases; bases outside gene matches: 8. Germline loops: CDR1 SGHVS, CDR2 FNYEAQ. CDR3 nucleotides: TGTGCCAGCAGCCAGACAGGGTCGGGTTATGGCTACACCTTC. Amino acids: CASSQTGSGYGYTF.

In this sample, this clone turned up once. This chain joins TRBV5-1 and TRBJ2-3, with 7 bases lining up with TRBD2. The CDR3 spans 16 residues. Germline lookup yields CDR1 SGHRS and CDR2 YFSETQ. V lost 5 bases, J lost 0 bases, and 9 bases stayed unmatched. For the CDR3, the DNA is TGCGCCAGCAGATATGATAGCGGGCTTAGCACAGATACGCAGTATTTT. It codes for CASRYDSGLSTDTQYF.

The V gene is TRBV6-5, the J gene TRBJ1-5; D is undetermined. From germline, CDR1 is MNHEY and CDR2 SVGAGI. The V end was cut by 6 bases, the J end by 1 base, with 13 bases between. The CDR3 totals 15 residues. CDR3 loop: CASRSQPQSNQPQHF. CDR3 in DNA: TGTGCCAGCAGATCTCAACCCCAAAGCAATCAGCCCCAGCATTTT.

This chain joins TRBV5-1 and TRBJ2-4, with TRBD1 matching over 8 bases. CDR3 length: 17 amino acids. V shed 4 bases, J shed 2 bases, and the junction held 11 bases outside the gene matches. Looked up from germline, CDR1 is SGHRS and CDR2 is YFSETQ. The CDR3, as DNA: TGCGCCAGCAGCCCGATACCAGGGGGCGGGCCCAAAAACATTCAGTACTTC. Translation: CASSPIPGGGPKNIQYF. Full variable domain (remainder filled in from reference TRBV5-1 and TRBJ2-4): KAGVTQTPRYLIKTRGQQVTLSCSPISGHRSVSWYQQTPGQGLQFLFEYFSETQRNKGNFPGRFSGRQFSNSRSEMNVSTLELGDSALYLCASSPIPGGGPKNIQYFGAGTRLSVL.

This clone was detected only a few times. The V gene is TRBV6-5, the J gene TRBJ1-1; D not resolved. V lost 1 base and J lost 0, with 3 bases in between. The CDR3 spans 13 residues. Germline CDR1 reads MNHEY; CDR2 reads SVGAGI. CDR3 residues: CASSYLVNTEAFF. The CDR3 region has the DNA TGTGCCAGCAGTTACTTGGTGAACACTGAAGCTTTCTTT.

V gene TRBV18 combines with J gene TRBJ1-1; 7 bases are a match to TRBD1. CDR1 and CDR2 (germline): KGHSH, LQKENI. J was trimmed by 0 bases and V by 3 bases; bases with no gene match: 4. The CDR3 has 15 residues. CDR3 region: CASSPYDRVNTEAFF. DNA for the CDR3: TGTGCCAGCTCACCTTACGACAGGGTGAACACTGAAGCTTTCTTT.

The V gene is TRBV7-9, the J gene TRBJ1-2; 7 bases are shared with TRBD1. CDR1 SEHNR and CDR2 FQNEAQ come from the germline V gene (reference sequence). Trimming removed 5 bases from V and 7 bases from J; junction bases left unmatched: 1. This CDR3 comprises 11 residues. Here the CDR3 DNA reads TGTGCCAGCAGCCGGACAGGTGGCTACACCTTC. As protein: CASSRTGGYTF.

The rearrangement uses TRBV6-5 and TRBJ2-5, with D possibly matching TRBD1 (8 bases). V was clipped by 7 bases and J by 1 base, with 16 bases between them. Germline CDR1 and CDR2: MNHEY and SVGAGI. There are 15 residues in the CDR3. The DNA of the CDR3 is TGTGCCAGCAACACAGGGGGGGACTTCCAAGAGACCCAGTACTTC. As protein: CASNTGGDFQETQYF.

CDR3 sequence reads: CASSRQGSTTNNEQFF. The CDR3 region has the DNA TGTGCCAGCAGTCGCCAGGGCTCCACGACTAACAATGAGCAGTTCTTC. This chain connects TRBV27 to TRBJ2-1; D is perhaps TRBD1 or TRBD2 (5 bases each). Looked up from germline, CDR1 is MNHEY and CDR2 is SMNVEV (reference sequence). The CDR3 runs 16 residues. The V end lost 5 bases, the J end lost 5 bases, and 19 bases lay between the germline ends.

The chain links TRBV7-2 to TRBJ2-3; 8 bases are shared with TRBD2. V lost 1 base to trimming and J lost 2 bases; unmatched junction nucleotides: 5. The length of the CDR3 is 16 residues. Per the germline V gene, CDR1 is SGHTA and CDR2 is FQGNSA. The CDR3 loop is CASSLVAGGSTDTQYF. CDR3 sequence (DNA): TGTGCCAGCAGCTTAGTGGCGGGAGGATCCACAGATACGCAGTATTTT.

The J gene is TRBJ1-1, the V gene TRBV6-5; D unclear. The CDR3 contains 14 residues. Germline values: CDR1 MNHEY, CDR2 SVGAGI. Trimming stripped 7 bases from V and 0 bases from J, with 12 bases between. As DNA, the CDR3 is TGTGCCAGCACCCGACTGAGTATGAACACTGAAGCTTTCTTT. It translates to CASTRLSMNTEAFF.

The genes are TRBV5-6 and TRBJ2-2; D is unclear. The CDR3 is made up of 14 amino acids. Germline assignment: CDR1 SGHDT and CDR2 YYEEEE. The V end lost 0 bases, the J end lost 6 bases, and 9 bases lay between the germline ends. CDR3 DNA sequence: TGTGCCAGCAGCTTGGTCGTCGTATCCGGGGAGCTGTTTTTT. It translates to CASSLVVVSGELFF.

The rearrangement uses TRBV7-6 and TRBJ1-3; D is possibly TRBD1 (6 bases). CDR1 is SGHVS and CDR2 is FNYEAQ in the germline V gene. With 4 bases removed from V and 6 bases from J, the gap between germline ends came to 22 bases. The CDR3 is 17 residues long. The chain's CDR3 is CASSSPWGARVENTIYF. In DNA, the CDR3 is TGTGCCAGCAGCTCCCCGTGGGGGGCGCGGGTAGAAAACACCATATATTTT.

The chain recombines TRBV5-5 with TRBJ1-1; TRBD1 aligns across 7 bases. The CDR3 has 16 residues. Per germline, CDR1 SGHKS and CDR2 YYEKEE (reference sequence). With 4 bases clipped from V and 1 base from J, the junction kept 10 bases outside the gene matches. The CDR3 sequence is CASSPQPGTANTEAFF. The CDR3 coding sequence is TGTGCCAGCAGCCCACAACCCGGGACAGCGAACACTGAAGCTTTCTTT.

V is TRBV4-3 and J is TRBJ2-7; D uncertain. The CDR3 runs to 15 residues. Looked up from germline, CDR1 is LGHNA and CDR2 is YSLEER. Between the trimmed V and J ends, which lost 0 bases and 2 bases, there was a span of 11 bases. The CDR3 sequence: CASSQDPAPTYEQYV. The CDR3 region has the DNA TGCGCCAGCAGCCAAGATCCCGCACCCACCTACGAGCAGTACGTC.

The genes are TRBV4-1 and TRBJ1-1, with TRBD1 identical over 8 bases. CDR1 MGHRA and CDR2 YSYEKL come from the germline V gene. CDR3 size: 18 residues. V shed 0 bases, J shed 1 base, and the junction held 10 bases outside the gene matches. CDR3 in amino acids: CASSQEGQGAPGNTEAFF. CDR3 DNA sequence: TGCGCCAGCAGCCAAGAAGGGCAGGGGGCTCCGGGGAACACTGAAGCTTTCTTT.

Turning to this clone: The sample contains more than one DNA sequence encoding this CDR3. The chain employs TRBV12-3 or TRBV12-4 and TRBJ1-5; D uncertain. Trimming left V 1 base short and J 4 bases short, with 5 bases between. CDR3 length equals 13 residues. The CDR3 loop is CASSLGQNQPQHF. The CDR3 nucleotides read TGTGCCAGCAGTTTAGGTCAGAATCAGCCCCAGCATTTT.

The J gene is TRBJ2-6, the V gene TRBV11-2, with D uncertain. This CDR3 has 15 amino acids. Between the trimmed V and J ends, which lost 6 bases and 0 bases, there was a span of 9 bases. The germline CDR1 and CDR2 sequences are SGHAT and FQNNGV. CDR3 bases: TGTGCCAGCAGTCAAGACATCTCTGGGGCCAACGTCCTGACTTTC. This encodes CASSQDISGANVLTF.

The gene calls are TRBV24-1 and TRBJ2-2; D remains ambiguous. Trimming took 5 bases from V and 4 from J, leaving 13 bases between them. The CDR3 totals 15 residues. CDR1 is KGHDR and CDR2 is SFDVKD in the germline V gene. The CDR3 loop reads CATSGPGLGTGELFF. CDR3 DNA: TGTGCCACCAGTGGTCCGGGCCTGGGCACCGGGGAGCTGTTTTTT.

The chain couples TRBV24-1 to TRBJ2-5; 10 positions agree with TRBD2. The CDR3 is 14 residues long. Trimming at V came to 9 bases and at J to 5 bases, leaving 8 bases not matched to a gene. The germline V gene has CDR1 KGHDR and CDR2 SFDVKD. Here the CDR3 DNA reads TGTGCCACCTCAGCGGGAGGGCCGGGGGAGACCCAGTACTTC. It yields the protein CATSAGGPGETQYF.

This clone turned up a few times. J is TRBJ2-1 and V is TRBV4-3; TRBD1 matches at 8 bases. The CDR3 loop spans 15 amino acids. The V gene end was trimmed by 0 bases and the J gene end by 7 bases; junction bases not matched to a gene: 5. From germline, CDR1 is LGHNA and CDR2 YSLEER. CDR3 DNA sequence: TGCGCCAGCAGCCAAGATTGGACAGGGCTAAATGAGCAGTTCTTC. It specifies CASSQDWTGLNEQFF.

This chain uses TRBV10-1 with TRBJ2-3; 10 bases agree with TRBD1. The length of the CDR3 is 14 residues. Germline lookup yields CDR1 WNHNN and CDR2 SYGVQD (reference sequence). Losses at the gene ends were 10 bases for V and 4 bases for J; bases not matched to a gene: 8. The CDR3 region has the DNA TGCGCCACGGCCGGGACAGGGGCGGCAGATACGCAGTATTTT. Its protein product is CATAGTGAADTQYF.